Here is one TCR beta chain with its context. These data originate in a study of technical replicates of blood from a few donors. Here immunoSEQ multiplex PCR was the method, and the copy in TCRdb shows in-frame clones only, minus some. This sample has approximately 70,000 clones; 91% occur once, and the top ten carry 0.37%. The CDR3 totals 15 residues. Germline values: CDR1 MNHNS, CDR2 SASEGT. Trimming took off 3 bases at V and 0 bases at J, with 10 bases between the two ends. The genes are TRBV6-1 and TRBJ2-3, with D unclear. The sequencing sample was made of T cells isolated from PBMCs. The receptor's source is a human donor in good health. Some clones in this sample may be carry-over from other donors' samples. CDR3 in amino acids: CASSESSLSTDTQYF. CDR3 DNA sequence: TGTGCCAGCAGTGAGTCGTCCCTTAGCACAGATACGCAGTATTTT.